The 5 T cell receptor beta chains reported below all come from one sample, sequenced in a study of Tregs in tolerant kidney transplant recipients. The data were produced by immunoSEQ multiplex PCR, yet TCRdb's version contains in-frame clones alone and is incomplete. Of 75,000 to 100,000 clones in the sample, roughly 93% were seen once. Related graft donors supplied nonmyeloablative bone marrow transplants, and mixed chimerism was transient. The sample here was CD4+ T cells from blood (PBMCs), taken 12 months after the transplant. These TCRs come from a human patient who received a combined kidney and bone marrow transplant. A subset of T cells may come from the graft donor.

The DNA of the CDR3 is TGTGCCAGCAGCCCCACCTCCGGGGGGCGTCTGGAGACCCAGTACTTC. It specifies CASSPTSGGRLETQYF. The chain couples TRBV7-8 to TRBJ2-5; TRBD2 is a possible D gene (7 bases). The germline V and J ends were trimmed by 5 bases and 5 bases, with 21 bases remaining between them. The CDR3 has 16 residues. Germline V gene lookup returns CDR1 SGHVS and CDR2 FQNEAQ.

The chain employs TRBV19 and TRBJ1-2; 10 bases align to TRBD1. The CDR3 covers 15 residues. The germline V gene has CDR1 LNHDA and CDR2 SQIVND (reference sequence). Trimming at V came to 5 bases and at J to 6 bases, leaving 9 bases not matched to a gene. The CDR3 spells CASSGRQGAQDGYTF. CDR3 in DNA: TGTGCCAGTAGTGGACGACAGGGGGCGCAGGATGGCTACACCTTC.

V is TRBV4-2 and J is TRBJ1-4; D is ambiguous. V was shortened by 4 bases and J by 3 bases, with 12 bases between the two germline ends. This CDR3 is 15 amino acids long. From germline, CDR1 is LGHNA and CDR2 YNFKEQ. For the CDR3, the DNA is TGTGCCAGCAGCCCGTTGGTAAGCGCTAATGAAAAACTGTTTTTT. Residues: CASSPLVSANEKLFF.

The genes are TRBV4-3 and TRBJ2-1; D remains unclear. Trimming shortened V by 1 base and J by 6 bases, and 4 bases separated the two germline ends. Per the germline V gene, CDR1 is LGHNA and CDR2 is YSLEER. The CDR3 totals 12 residues. This chain's CDR3 is CASSQAGNEQFF. CDR3 bases: TGCGCCAGCAGCCAAGCCGGCAATGAGCAGTTCTTC.

This chain connects TRBV7-3 to TRBJ2-5; 16 bases are a match to TRBD2. The CDR3 consists of 15 residues. CDR1 and CDR2 from the germline V gene are SGHTA and FQGTGA. The junction had 2 bases not matched to a gene; V was cut back by 5 bases and J by 5 bases. The CDR3 coding sequence is TGTGCCAGCAGCCTGGGACTAGCGGGAGGGGAGACCCAGTACTTC. It codes for CASSLGLAGGETQYF.